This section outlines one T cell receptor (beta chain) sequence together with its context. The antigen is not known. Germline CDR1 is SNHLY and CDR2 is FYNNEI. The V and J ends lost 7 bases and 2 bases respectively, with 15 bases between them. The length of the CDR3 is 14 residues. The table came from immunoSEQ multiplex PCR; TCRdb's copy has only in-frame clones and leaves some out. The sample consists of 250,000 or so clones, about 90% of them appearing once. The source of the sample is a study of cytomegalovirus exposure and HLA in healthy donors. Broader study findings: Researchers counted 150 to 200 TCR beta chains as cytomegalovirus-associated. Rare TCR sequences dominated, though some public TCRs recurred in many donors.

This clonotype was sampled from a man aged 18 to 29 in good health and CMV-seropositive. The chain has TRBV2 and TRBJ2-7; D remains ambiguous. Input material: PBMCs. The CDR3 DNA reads TGTGCCAGCAATAAGGAAGGGCCGACCTACGAGCAGTACTTC. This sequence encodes CASNKEGPTYEQYF.